This is a list of T cell receptor beta chains from one sample in a study of graft-versus-host responses after intestinal transplantation. Profiled with immunoSEQ multiplex PCR; TCRdb holds only in-frame clones, not every one. The table has 9,000 to 13,000 clones, roughly 76% seen once. The sequencing here drew on ileum tissue, taken 23 days after intestinal transplant. These receptors came from a human patient who received an intestinal transplant, so some T cells may come from the graft donor. CDR3s leave out the opening cysteine and the closing phenylalanine or tryptophan. The D gene is left open where the match is weak.

TRBV7-9 | TRBD2 | ASSSRTGRGSGGADEQY
TRBV28 | - | ASSTGRLYNEQF
TRBV28 | TRBD1 | ASSLYGTEFYEQY
TRBV7-9 | - | ASSLLGAGATT
TRBV15 | TRBD1 | ATSIRRDRGTEAF
TRBV6-5 | - | ASKRAGSDTQY
TRBV19 | - | ASSRYNEKLF
TRBV19 | TRBD1 | ASSITGGGVYGYT
TRBV2 | TRBD2 | ASSESLAGEETQY
TRBV30 | - | AWMGWAGAGEQY
TRBV6-6 | - | ASSPPPEQY
TRBV27 | - | ASSQGYEQY
TRBV5-1 | - | ASRLGSYNEQF
TRBV27 | - | ASRWAGSRDADTQY
TRBV6-4 | - | ASSERGNQPQH
TRBV4-1 | - | ASSQALHTGELF
TRBV4-1 | TRBD2 | ASSQELGREGLLRPYNEQF
TRBV27 | - | ASSYRGNEQF
TRBV5-8 | TRBD2 | ASSRGTNPVSDEQF
TRBV29-1 | - | SVERGRAGYT
TRBV29-1 | TRBD2 | SVGRVPGGSGELF
TRBV27 | - | ASSDQGPLANEKLF
TRBV19 | - | ASSLSGDTQY
TRBV19 | - | ASSITEGAEDTQY
TRBV18 | - | ASSPDWDEQY
TRBV4-1 | - | ASSQGSLYSPGETQY
TRBV7-3 | - | ASSSIGSRGETQY
TRBV2 | - | ASNGFVGLNTGELF
TRBV13 | - | ASIYDPSYNEQF
TRBV10-3 | - | AISEEKDEQF
TRBV29-1 | TRBD2 | SVEVGAGGYPYEQY
TRBV2 | - | ASSEAGSRRAYDEQY
TRBV9 | - | ASSPGPGTEAF
TRBV25-1 | - | ASSEGTGELF
TRBV15 | TRBD1 | ATRGDRGSEKLF
TRBV19 | TRBD1 | ATTPQGKMGDTEAF
TRBV7-9 | TRBD1 | ASSEDRTREKLF
TRBV7-3 | - | ASSLFRSPGNDTQY
TRBV4-2 | - | ASSQTAVRSYEQY